Given below is one TCR beta chain in context. The antigen this receptor binds is unknown. No qualities accompany the bases; no much larger clone lies one base away. The CDR3 regions of human TCRbeta chains were subjected to immunosequencing. The original methods were these. TCRs in the repertoires were matched against a reference library of SARS-CoV-2-specific TCRs that had been generated with the MIRA antigen-specificity platform. Breadth meant the fraction of unique TCRs that were SARS-CoV-2-associated, whereas depth meant the fraction of total T cells that were SARS-CoV-2-associated. Using the MIRA data, each spike-specific TCR was assigned both to the spike region to which the TCR was reactive and to a CD4 or CD8 class. Log10-transformed breadth and depth values were compared by one-way ANOVA with Sidak's multiple comparisons tests. This is the immuneACCESS table as TCRdb keeps it, with only in-frame sequences that have V and J called. A part of the clones is gone; compared with another copy, unresolved V genes explain less than half, and the rest is unexplained. V, J and clone size reflect that table, while D and trimming were determined from the DNA. For this sample the table gives some 110,000 clones, of which around nine tenths were detected only once. The ten largest clones add up to around 10% of the sample.

The data were taken from a study of T cell responses to AZD1222 COVID-19 vaccine (dated by TCRdb to the early 2020s). In the study overall: AZD1222 recipients given second doses at about 4 weeks or at about 12 weeks were pooled, since spike-specific TCR depth and breadth were not found to differ between the two schedules. Enrollment into the trials was organized by age into subgroups of 18-55, 56-69 and 70-plus years, and those subgroups contained around 150, 28 and 57 TCR-sequenced participants, respectively. A total of approximately 240 trial participants underwent TCR sequencing, of whom about 200 received two doses of AZD1222 and some 25 received two doses of the MenACWY control vaccine. The research as a whole found: Nearly half of unique spike-specific TCRs reportedly recognized epitopes outside regions mutated in the B.1.351 and B.1.1.7 variants. In the small 56-69-year group, the increase in depth fell short of significance, most likely because of low power. Participants were mostly white British and included more females than males, and it was suggested by the authors that clonal diversity may have been underestimated. Vaccine-associated CD4 TCRs spanned the whole spike protein, with dominant responses in regions 160-218 and 743-854. Conclusions about previously exposed vaccinees are limited, since just six AZD1222 recipients were seropositive for SARS-CoV-2 at baseline. Because no day 14 peak-response samples were available, the repertoires could be characterized only after the peak T cell response. A significant rise in spike-specific TCR breadth and depth was observed after two AZD1222 doses relative to day 0 and relative to MenACWY recipients.

The intended sense of this specimen's time point label: baseline before first vaccination. Vaccinee samples were obtained from the UK trials COV001 and COV002, which included a single-blind randomized controlled phase 2/3 trial of AZD1222 (ChAdOx1 nCoV-19) in healthy adults. For TCRbeta chain sequencing, PBMC samples from trial participants were taken at day 0 and at day 28 after the second dose. After removal of 0 bases from V and 0 bases from J, the junction retains 13 bases not matched to a gene. The CDR3 covers 21 residues, taking in both the cysteine and the phenylalanine. CDR3 DNA is the only sequence kept; it has 63 bases, read in frame from the first base.

The receptor was isolated from an adult in good health. The material was peripheral blood, obtained on day 0 of AZD1222 vaccination. The chain links TRBV5-3 with TRBJ1-5, with 12 bases matching TRBD1. TRBV5-3 is filed as an ORF, its function uncertain. The CDR3 is CARSLGIRDRGRKNSNQPQHF. DNA sequence: TGTGCCAGAAGCTTGGGTATCCGGGACAGGGGGCGGAAGAATAGCAATCAGCCCCAGCATTTT.